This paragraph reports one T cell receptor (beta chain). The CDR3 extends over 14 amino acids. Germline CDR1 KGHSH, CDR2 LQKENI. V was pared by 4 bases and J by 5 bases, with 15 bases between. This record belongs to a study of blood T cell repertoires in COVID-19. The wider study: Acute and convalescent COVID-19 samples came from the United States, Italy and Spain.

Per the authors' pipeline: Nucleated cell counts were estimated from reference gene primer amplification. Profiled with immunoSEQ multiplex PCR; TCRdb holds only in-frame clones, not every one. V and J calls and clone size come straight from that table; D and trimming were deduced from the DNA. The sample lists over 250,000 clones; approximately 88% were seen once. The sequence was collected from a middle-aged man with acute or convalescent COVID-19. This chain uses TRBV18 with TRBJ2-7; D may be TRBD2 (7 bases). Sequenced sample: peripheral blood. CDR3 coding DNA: TGTGCCAGCTCACTACAGGGAGGGGGTAACGAGCAGTACTTC. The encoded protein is CASSLQGGGNEQYF.